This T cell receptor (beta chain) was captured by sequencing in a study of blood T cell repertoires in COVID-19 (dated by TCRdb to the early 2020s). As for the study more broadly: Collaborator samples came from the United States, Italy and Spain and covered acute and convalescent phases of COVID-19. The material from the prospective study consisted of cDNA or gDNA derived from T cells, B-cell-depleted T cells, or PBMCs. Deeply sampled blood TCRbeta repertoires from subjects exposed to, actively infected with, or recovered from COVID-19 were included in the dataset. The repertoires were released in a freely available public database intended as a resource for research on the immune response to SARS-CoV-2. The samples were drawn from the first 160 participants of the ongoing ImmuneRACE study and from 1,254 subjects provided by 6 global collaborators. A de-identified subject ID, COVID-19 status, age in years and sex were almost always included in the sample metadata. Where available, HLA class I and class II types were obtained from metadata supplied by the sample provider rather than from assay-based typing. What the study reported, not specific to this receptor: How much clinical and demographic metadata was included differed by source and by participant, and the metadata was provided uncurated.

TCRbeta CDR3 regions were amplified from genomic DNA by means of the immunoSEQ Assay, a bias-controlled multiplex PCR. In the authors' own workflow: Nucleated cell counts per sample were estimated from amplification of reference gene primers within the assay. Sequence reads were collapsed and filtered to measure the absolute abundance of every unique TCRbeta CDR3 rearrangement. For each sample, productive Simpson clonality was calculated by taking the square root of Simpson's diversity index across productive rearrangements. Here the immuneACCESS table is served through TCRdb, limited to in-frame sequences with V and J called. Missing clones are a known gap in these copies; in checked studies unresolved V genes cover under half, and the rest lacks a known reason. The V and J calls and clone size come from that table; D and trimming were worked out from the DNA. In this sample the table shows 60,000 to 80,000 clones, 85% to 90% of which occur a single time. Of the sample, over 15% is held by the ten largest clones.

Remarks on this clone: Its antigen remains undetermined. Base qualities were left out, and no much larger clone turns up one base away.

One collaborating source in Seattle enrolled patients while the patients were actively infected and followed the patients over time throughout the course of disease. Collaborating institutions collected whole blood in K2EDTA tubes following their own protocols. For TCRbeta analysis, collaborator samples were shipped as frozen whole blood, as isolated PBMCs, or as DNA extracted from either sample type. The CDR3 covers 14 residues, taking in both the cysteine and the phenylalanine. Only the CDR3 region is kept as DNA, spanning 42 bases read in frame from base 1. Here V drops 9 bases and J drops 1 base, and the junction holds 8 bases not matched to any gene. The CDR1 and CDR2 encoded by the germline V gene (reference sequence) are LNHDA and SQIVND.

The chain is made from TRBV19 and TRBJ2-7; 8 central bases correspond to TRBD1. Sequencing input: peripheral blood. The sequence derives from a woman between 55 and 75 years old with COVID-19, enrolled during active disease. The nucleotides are TGTGCCAGCACGTACACAGGGGGATCCTACGAGCAGTACTTC. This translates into CASTYTGGSYEQYF. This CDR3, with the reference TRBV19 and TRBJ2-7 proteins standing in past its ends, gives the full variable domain DGGITQSPKYLFRKEGQNVTLSCEQNLNHDAMYWYRQDPGQGLRLIYYSQIVNDFQKGDIAEGYSVSREKKESFPLTVTSAQKNPTAFYLCASTYTGGSYEQYFGPGTRLTVT.